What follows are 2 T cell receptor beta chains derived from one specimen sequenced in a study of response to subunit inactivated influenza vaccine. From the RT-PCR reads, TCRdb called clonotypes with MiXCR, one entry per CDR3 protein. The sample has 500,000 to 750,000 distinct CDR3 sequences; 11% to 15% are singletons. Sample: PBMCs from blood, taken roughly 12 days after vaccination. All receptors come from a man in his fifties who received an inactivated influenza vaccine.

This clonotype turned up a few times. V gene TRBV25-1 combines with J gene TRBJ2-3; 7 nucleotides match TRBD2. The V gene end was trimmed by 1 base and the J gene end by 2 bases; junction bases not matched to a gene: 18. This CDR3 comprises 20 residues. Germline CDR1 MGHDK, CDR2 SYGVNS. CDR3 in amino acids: CASSEFGLADSSEDTDTQYF. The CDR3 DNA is TGTGCCAGCAGTGAATTTGGGCTAGCGGACTCCTCCGAGGACACAGATACGCAGTATTTT.

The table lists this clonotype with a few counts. Here the CDR3 reads CASTLDRGYQPQHF. CDR3 sequence (DNA): TGTGCCAGTACTCTGGACAGGGGATATCAGCCCCAGCATTTT. The gene calls are TRBV21-1 and TRBJ1-5; TRBD1, the D gene given by the table, was not confirmed from the DNA. TRBV21-1 is termed a pseudogene. CDR3 length equals 14 residues.